A selection of T cell receptor beta chains follows, all from one sample in a study of beta chain features in type 1 diabetes. Profiling relied on immunoSEQ multiplex PCR, and the TCRdb table lists in-frame clones only, not all of them. The sample shows more than 250,000 clones, 15% of them seen only once. Sequencing input: naive CD4+ T cells from blood. These receptor sequences come from a man younger than 30 with type 1 diabetes. Both conserved end residues are part of each CDR3. Each record gives: CDR3 DNA, CDR3 protein, D gene, V gene, J gene, clone size. The D gene is left open where the match is weak. Only part of the rows carry a size: once, few, many, or a class if the clone is expanded.

TGCAGCGTTCGCCTTTACAGGATCCCGGGCACTGAAGCTTTCTTT	CSVRLYRIPGTEAFF	.	TRBV29-1	TRBJ1-1	few
TGTGCCAGCAGTTCCCTGATCCCCCGCGGGGGCTACGAGCAGTACTTC	CASSSLIPRGGYEQYF	TRBD2	TRBV6-5	TRBJ2-7	few
TGTGCCAGCAGGGCCGGGACAGGCACCTACGAGCAGTACTTC	CASRAGTGTYEQYF	TRBD1	TRBV28	TRBJ2-7	few
TGTGCCAGCAGTTCCGGGACTAGCGGGAAAGATACGCAGTATTTT	CASSSGTSGKDTQYF	TRBD2	TRBV28	TRBJ2-3	few
TGTGCCAGCAGTCTTTGGGACAGAGCCACTGAAGCTTTCTTT	CASSLWDRATEAFF	TRBD1	TRBV7-2	TRBJ1-1	.
TGTGCCAGCAAGGGGTGGAAAGAGAACACTGAAGCTTTCTTT	CASKGWKENTEAFF	.	TRBV7-9	TRBJ1-1	.
TGCGCCAGCAGCCAAGTGTACTCCTCTGGGGCCAACGTCCTGACTTTC	CASSQVYSSGANVLTF	.	TRBV4-3	TRBJ2-6	.
TGTGCCAGCACCCCTAACTTACGTAGCAATCAGCCCCAGCATTTT	CASTPNLRSNQPQHF	.	TRBV7-8	TRBJ1-5	.
TGCAGCGTTGACCAGTACCTTGACAGTCTGAACACTGAAGCTTTCTTT	CSVDQYLDSLNTEAFF	.	TRBV29-1	TRBJ1-1	.
TGTGCCAGCAGTGCAGGGGGTTCCTGGTATGAGCAGTTCTTC	CASSAGGSWYEQFF	TRBD1	TRBV28	TRBJ2-1	few
TGTGCCAGCAGGTCCCAGATTCAAGAGACCCAGTACTTC	CASRSQIQETQYF	.	TRBV2	TRBJ2-5	few
TGTGCCTGGAGGGACAGGGGGCAAGCTTTCTTT	CAWRDRGQAFF	TRBD1	TRBV30	TRBJ1-1	.
TGTGCCAGCAGCGCACCCACACCTAGGGGACTAGGGCGGGAGACCCAGTACTTC	CASSAPTPRGLGRETQYF	TRBD2	TRBV9	TRBJ2-5	.
TGTGCCAGTAGTCCCGCCAGGGTGGGGCGTGAGACCCAGTACTTC	CASSPARVGRETQYF	.	TRBV19	TRBJ2-5	few
TGTGCCAGCAGCTTATCTTTTGTCTTGCGAGGCGAGACCCAGTACTTC	CASSLSFVLRGETQYF	.	TRBV11-2	TRBJ2-5	.
TGTGCCAGCAGTTACATGAGGAACACTGAAGCTTTCTTT	CASSYMRNTEAFF	.	TRBV6-5	TRBJ1-1	few
TGTGCCTGGAGTGGGGGACTAGCGGGAGTAGGGGATACGCAGTATTTT	CAWSGGLAGVGDTQYF	TRBD2	TRBV30	TRBJ2-3	.
TGTGCCTGGAGTGTACAGGGCGGCGAGCCCCAGCATTTT	CAWSVQGGEPQHF	.	TRBV30	TRBJ1-5	.
TGCGCCAGCAGCTCGCCTCGGGACAGCTCCTACAATGAGCAGTTCTTC	CASSSPRDSSYNEQFF	TRBD1	TRBV4-1	TRBJ2-1	.
TGTGCCAGCAGCGCGGGGGCCGGCGGCACAGATACGCAGTATTTT	CASSAGAGGTDTQYF	.	TRBV2	TRBJ2-3	few
TGTGCCAGCTCACCACCGGGGGGAAATCAGCCCCAGCATTTT	CASSPPGGNQPQHF	.	TRBV18	TRBJ1-5	few
TGTGCCATCAGTGGGTACAGCAAGAACTATGGCTACACCTTC	CAISGYSKNYGYTF	.	TRBV10-3	TRBJ1-2	.
TGCAGTGCTAGGGGGGGCTATGGCTACACCTTC	CSARGGYGYTF	.	TRBV20-1	TRBJ1-2	.
TGTGCCAGCAGGGCTCGACTAGCCTCCCAAGATACGCAGTATTTT	CASRARLASQDTQYF	TRBD2	TRBV2	TRBJ2-3	few
TGTGCCAGCAGCTTAACCAGCGGGGCGACCAACACCGGGGAGCTGTTTTTT	CASSLTSGATNTGELFF	TRBD2	TRBV11-2	TRBJ2-2	once
TGTGCCAGCAGGACCGGACAGTCTAGCACAGATACGCAGTATTTT	CASRTGQSSTDTQYF	.	TRBV27	TRBJ2-3	few
TGTGCCAGTAGTACAGGACAGGTTCGAGAGACCCAGTACTTC	CASSTGQVRETQYF	TRBD1	TRBV19	TRBJ2-5	few
TGTGCCAGCAGCCCGCCAGGGGGTAGGACCGGGGAGCTGTTTTTT	CASSPPGGRTGELFF	TRBD1	TRBV5-4	TRBJ2-2	.
TGTGCCAGCAGGATCAGGGGCTACGAGCAGTACTTC	CASRIRGYEQYF	.	TRBV28	TRBJ2-7	.
TGTGCCAGTAGTAGAAGACAGGGGGTTGACATTCAGTACTTC	CASSRRQGVDIQYF	TRBD1	TRBV19	TRBJ2-4	.
TGTGCCTGGACGGTCTCGGGGGGCACAGATACGCAGTATTTT	CAWTVSGGTDTQYF	.	TRBV30	TRBJ2-3	.
TGTGCCAGCAGCTTGGTGAGCAGGGTCAACACTGAAGCTTTCTTT	CASSLVSRVNTEAFF	.	TRBV5-4	TRBJ1-1	.
TGTGCCAGCAGTCAGCGGTTGGCGGGGTCTTACGAGCAGTACTTC	CASSQRLAGSYEQYF	.	TRBV6-6	TRBJ2-7	few
TGCGCCAGCAGCTTGGCCCTGGACAGGGTCGGCAATCAGCCCCAGCATTTT	CASSLALDRVGNQPQHF	TRBD1	TRBV5-1	TRBJ1-5	.
TGCGCCAGCAGCGCGGGGCAGGGGGCGCTTCTGGAGACCCAGTACTTC	CASSAGQGALLETQYF	TRBD1	TRBV4-3	TRBJ2-5	few
TGTGCCAGCAGTGATGACAGGGGTCGCCGGTTC	CASSDDRGRRF	TRBD1	TRBV6-1	TRBJ2-7	few
TGTGCCAGCAAGTATAGCCTCAAGACTGAAGCTTTCTTT	CASKYSLKTEAFF	.	TRBV2	TRBJ1-1	.
TGTGCCATCAGTGCTAGCGGAGGGGAGGGGCAGTACTTC	CAISASGGEGQYF	TRBD2	TRBV10-3	TRBJ2-7	.
TGCGCCAGCAGCTCCCGGGACAGGGACACAGATACGCAGTATTTT	CASSSRDRDTDTQYF	TRBD1	TRBV5-1	TRBJ2-3	.
TGCGCCAGCAGCTTGGACGGGACAGGGTGGACAACCCAGTACTTC	CASSLDGTGWTTQYF	TRBD1	TRBV5-1	TRBJ2-5	.
TGTGCCAGCAGTGTCGAGGAGCAGTACTTC	CASSVEEQYF	.	TRBV2	TRBJ2-7	few
TGTGCCAGCAGTTTATTATCAGGGGGAGGAACTGAAGCTTTCTTT	CASSLLSGGGTEAFF	TRBD1	TRBV28	TRBJ1-1	.
TGTGCCAGCAGCTCCCCGTTTGCAGGGGGCTTTTCCGGGGAGCTGTTTTTT	CASSSPFAGGFSGELFF	TRBD1	TRBV7-2	TRBJ2-2	.
TGTGCCAGCTCACCACCGGGACAGGGGGAAAACATTCAGTACTTC	CASSPPGQGENIQYF	TRBD1	TRBV18	TRBJ2-4	.
TGCGCCAGCAGCTTGCTTGGCGGGAATACCTACGAGCAGTACTTC	CASSLLGGNTYEQYF	.	TRBV5-1	TRBJ2-7	few
TGCAGCGTTGCAGTCAGGGGAAAAGGCTACACCTTC	CSVAVRGKGYTF	.	TRBV29-1	TRBJ1-2	.
TGTGCCAGCAGCGTAGACACAGGGGGCCTTACCTATGGCTACACCTTC	CASSVDTGGLTYGYTF	TRBD1	TRBV9	TRBJ1-2	few
TGTGCCTGGAACCTCCTTGGGGCCACTGAAGCTTTCTTT	CAWNLLGATEAFF	.	TRBV30	TRBJ1-1	.
TGTGCCAGCTCACCGGTGGGCGGGGGCTCCTACGAGCAGTACTTC	CASSPVGGGSYEQYF	TRBD2	TRBV18	TRBJ2-7	.
TGCGCCAGCAGCTTGACAGGGAGCTCCTACGAGCAGTACTTC	CASSLTGSSYEQYF	.	TRBV5-1	TRBJ2-7	.
TGTGCCAGCAGCTTAGCAGGGGTAAGCGAGCAGTTCTTC	CASSLAGVSEQFF	.	TRBV7-9	TRBJ2-1	.
TGTGCCAGCAGTCTTTATGGAAACACCATATATTTT	CASSLYGNTIYF	.	TRBV5-6	TRBJ1-3	few
TGTGCCAGCAACCCCACCAGGGGCCAAAACAATGAGCAGTTCTTC	CASNPTRGQNNEQFF	.	TRBV7-8	TRBJ2-1	.
TGCGCCAGCAGCATTAGCGGGGGCGCCTACAATGAGCAGTTCTTC	CASSISGGAYNEQFF	TRBD2	TRBV5-1	TRBJ2-1	.
TGCGCCAGCAGCCAAGAACAGTCCTACAATGAGCAGTTCTTC	CASSQEQSYNEQFF	.	TRBV4-1	TRBJ2-1	.
TGTGCCTGGATCCAGGGTCCTAGCTCCTACGAGCAGTACTTC	CAWIQGPSSYEQYF	.	TRBV30	TRBJ2-7	.